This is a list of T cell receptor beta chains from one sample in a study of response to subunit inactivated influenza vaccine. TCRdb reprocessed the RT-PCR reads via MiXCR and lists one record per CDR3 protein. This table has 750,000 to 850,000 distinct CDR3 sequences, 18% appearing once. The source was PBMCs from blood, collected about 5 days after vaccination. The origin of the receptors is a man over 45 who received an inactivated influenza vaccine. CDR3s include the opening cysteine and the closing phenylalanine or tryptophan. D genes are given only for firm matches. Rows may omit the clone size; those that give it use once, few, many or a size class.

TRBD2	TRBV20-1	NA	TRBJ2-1	CSATGLAVFSSYNEQFF	TGCAGTGCTACCGGACTAGCGGTTTTTAGCTCCTACAATGAGCAGTTCTTC
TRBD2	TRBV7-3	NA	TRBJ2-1	CASSLNLGTSYNEQFF	TGTGCCAGCAGTCTAAATCTCGGGACTAGCTACAATGAGCAGTTCTTC
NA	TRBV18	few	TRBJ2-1	CASSPLSNEQFF	TGTGCCAGCTCACCACTCAGCAATGAGCAGTTCTTC
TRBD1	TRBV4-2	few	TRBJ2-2	CASSQDFGGTGKTGELFF	TGTGCCAGCAGCCAAGATTTTGGAGGGACAGGGAAAACCGGGGAGCTGTTTTTT
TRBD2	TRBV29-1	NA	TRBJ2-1	CSVAGRAWNEQFF	TGCAGCGTTGCCGGGAGGGCCTGGAATGAGCAGTTCTTC
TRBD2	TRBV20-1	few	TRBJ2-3	CSARVAGGSTDTQYF	TGCAGTGCTAGAGTAGCGGGAGGGAGCACAGATACGCAGTATTTT
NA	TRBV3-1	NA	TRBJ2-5	CASSQDLLQQETQYF	TGTGCCAGCAGCCAAGATCTTTTACAGCAAGAGACCCAGTACTTC
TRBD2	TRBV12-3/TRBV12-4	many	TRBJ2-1	CASSRGLAGVYNEQFF	TGTGCCAGCAGTCGGGGACTAGCGGGAGTATACAATGAGCAGTTCTTC
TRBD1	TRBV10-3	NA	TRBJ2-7	CAITEGTGSPYEQYF	TGTGCCATCACCGAAGGGACAGGGTCTCCCTACGAGCAGTACTTC
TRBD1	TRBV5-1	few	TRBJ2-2	CASSGGTGDTGELFF	TGCGCCAGCAGCGGGGGGACAGGGGACACCGGGGAGCTGTTTTTT
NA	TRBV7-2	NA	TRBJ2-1	CASSANRDGEQFF	TGTGCCAGCAGCGCAAACAGAGATGGTGAGCAGTTCTTC
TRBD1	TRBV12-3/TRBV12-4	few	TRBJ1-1	CASSFPTGGSFF	TGTGCCAGCAGTTTCCCCACAGGGGGCTCTTTCTTT
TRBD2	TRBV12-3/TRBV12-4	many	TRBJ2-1	CASNPLGGTYNEQFF	TGTGCCAGCAACCCCCTGGGAGGGACCTACAATGAGCAGTTCTTC
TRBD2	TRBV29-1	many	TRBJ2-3	CSVDLSSGLTQYF	TGCAGCGTTGACCTATCTAGCGGGCTTACGCAGTATTTT
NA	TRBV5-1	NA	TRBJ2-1	CASSLQANNEQFF	TGCGCCAGCAGCTTGCAAGCGAACAATGAGCAGTTCTTC
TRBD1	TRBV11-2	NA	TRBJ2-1	CASRSPRDRGGLEQFF	TGTGCCAGCAGATCCCCCCGGGACAGGGGAGGTCTTGAGCAGTTCTTC
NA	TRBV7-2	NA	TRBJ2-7	CASSLAGHGYEQYF	TGTGCCAGCAGCTTAGCGGGACACGGATACGAGCAGTACTTC
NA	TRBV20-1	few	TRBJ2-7	CSAAGRASPLDEQYF	TGCAGTGCTGCAGGGCGGGCTTCCCCTCTTGACGAGCAGTACTTC
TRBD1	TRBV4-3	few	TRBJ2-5	CASSQDWGQGSQETQYF	TGCGCCAGCAGCCAAGATTGGGGACAGGGATCCCAAGAGACCCAGTACTTC
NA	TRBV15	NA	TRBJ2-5	CATSRAGIRGKETQYF	TGTGCCACCAGCAGAGCAGGGATAAGGGGTAAAGAGACCCAGTACTTC
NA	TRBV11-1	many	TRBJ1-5	CASSPGTALGSRNQPQHF	TGTGCCAGCAGCCCAGGGACCGCGCTCGGGTCTAGGAATCAGCCCCAGCATTTT
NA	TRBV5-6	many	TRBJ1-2	CASSLSGIGYTF	TGTGCCAGCAGCTTATCTGGAATAGGCTACACCTTC
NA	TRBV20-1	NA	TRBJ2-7	CSAQHFYEQYF	TGCAGTGCCCAACACTTCTACGAGCAGTACTTC
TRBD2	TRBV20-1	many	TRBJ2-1	CSAIGASGSYNEQFF	TGCAGTGCCATTGGGGCTAGCGGTTCCTACAATGAGCAGTTCTTC
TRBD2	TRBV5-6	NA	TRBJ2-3	CASSLAGAPRDTQYF	TGTGCCAGCAGCTTAGCGGGGGCCCCGAGAGATACGCAGTATTTT
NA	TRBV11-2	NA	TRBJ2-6	CASSQPGRVSGANVLTF	TGTGCCAGCAGCCAGCCCGGTCGAGTCTCTGGGGCCAACGTCCTGACTTTC
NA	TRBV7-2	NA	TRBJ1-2	CASSLEPERGNYGYTF	TGTGCCAGCAGCTTAGAACCTGAAAGGGGTAACTATGGCTACACCTTC
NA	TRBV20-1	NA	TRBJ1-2	CSARDRGAKGHGYTF	TGCAGTGCTAGAGATCGAGGGGCCAAGGGGCATGGCTACACCTTC
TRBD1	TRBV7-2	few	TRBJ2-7	CASSFFLTGSYEQYF	TGTGCCAGCAGCTTTTTCCTGACAGGGTCCTACGAGCAGTACTTC
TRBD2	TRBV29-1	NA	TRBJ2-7	CSVVGREGSLREQYF	TGCAGCGTTGTAGGGCGGGAGGGTTCCCTACGAGAGCAGTACTTC
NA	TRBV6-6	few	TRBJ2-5	CASSYSAGLQYF	TGTGCCAGCAGTTACTCGGCGGGCCTCCAGTACTTC
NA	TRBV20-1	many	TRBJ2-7	CSASRDNSYEQYF	TGCAGTGCTAGCCGGGACAACTCCTACGAGCAGTACTTC
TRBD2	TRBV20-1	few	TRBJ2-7	CSAKVAGTYEQYF	TGCAGTGCTAAAGTAGCGGGAACCTACGAGCAGTACTTC
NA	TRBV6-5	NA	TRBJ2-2	CASISRPQNTGELFF	TGTGCCAGCATTAGCAGGCCCCAGAACACCGGGGAGCTGTTTTTT
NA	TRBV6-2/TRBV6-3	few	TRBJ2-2	CASSYPSGAHGGELFF	TGTGCCAGCAGTTATCCATCGGGGGCGCATGGCGGGGAGCTGTTTTTT
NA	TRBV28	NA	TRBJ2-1	CASIGASNVNKQFF	TGTGCCAGCATCGGTGCCTCTAACGTAAATAAGCAGTTCTTC
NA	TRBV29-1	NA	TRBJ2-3	CSTDTQYF	TGCTCCACAGATACGCAGTATTTT
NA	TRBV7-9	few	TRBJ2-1	CASSSGTSDHNEQFF	TGTGCCAGCAGCTCCGGGACCTCGGATCACAATGAGCAGTTCTTC
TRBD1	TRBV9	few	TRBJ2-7	CASSAGTVNEQYF	TGTGCCAGCAGCGCCGGGACAGTTAACGAGCAGTACTTC
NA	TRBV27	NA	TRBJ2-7	CASSFDGQQYF	TGTGCCAGCAGTTTTGACGGGCAGCAGTACTTC
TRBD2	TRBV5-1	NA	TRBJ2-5	CASSLNGGRSETQYF	TGCGCCAGCAGCTTGAACGGGGGGAGGTCAGAGACCCAGTACTTC
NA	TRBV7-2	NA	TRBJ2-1	CASSLRAVTAGRRQFF	TGTGCCAGCAGCTTAAGGGCCGTGACAGCCGGTCGGAGGCAGTTCTTC
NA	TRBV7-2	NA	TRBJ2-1	CASSLGRAKEQFF	TGTGCCAGCAGCTTAGGAAGGGCTAAGGAGCAGTTCTTC
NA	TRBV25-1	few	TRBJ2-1	CASSVISGSSYNEQFF	TGTGCCAGCAGTGTAATTAGCGGAAGCTCCTACAATGAGCAGTTCTTC
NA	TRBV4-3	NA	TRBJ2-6	CASSQDRAAGANVLTF	TGCGCCAGCAGCCAAGATCGAGCAGCTGGGGCCAACGTCCTGACTTTC
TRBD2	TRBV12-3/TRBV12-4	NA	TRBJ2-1	CASSPDRFTSGRAIEQFF	TGTGCCAGCAGTCCGGACAGGTTTACTAGCGGGAGGGCCATTGAGCAGTTCTTC
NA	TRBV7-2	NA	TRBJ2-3	CASSPRAMNTDTQYF	TGTGCCAGCAGCCCCCGCGCCATGAACACAGATACGCAGTATTTT
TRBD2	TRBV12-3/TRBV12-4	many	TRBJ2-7	CASSLRGSHEQYF	TGTGCCAGCAGTTTACGCGGGAGTCACGAGCAGTACTTC
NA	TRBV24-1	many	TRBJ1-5	CATGDGISNQPQHF	TGTGCCACCGGAGACGGAATTAGCAATCAGCCCCAGCATTTT
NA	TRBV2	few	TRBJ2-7	CASGAGPYEQYF	TGTGCCAGCGGGGCGGGACCCTACGAGCAGTACTTC
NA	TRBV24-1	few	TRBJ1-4	CATRGSANEKLFF	TGTGCCACCAGAGGCAGTGCTAATGAAAAACTGTTTTTT